This section outlines one TCR beta chain sequence together with its context. Its antigen is undetermined. The data were produced by immunoSEQ multiplex PCR, yet TCRdb's version contains in-frame clones alone and is incomplete. The sample lists roughly 120,000 clones, around four fifths seen once, with around 1.8% in the top ten. Time point meaning: blood 2 weeks post-SBRT. Treatment: 15 Gy SBRT to primary tumor, nephrectomy 4 weeks later. Serial blood draws occurred at baseline and 2 and 4 weeks post-SBRT. These data come from a study of radiation and T cells in renal cell carcinoma. Study findings and constraints: Without pretreatment biopsies, baseline tumor clonotype presence was undetermined. From baseline, blood top tumor clonotypes peaked at 2 weeks post-radiation.

This receptor was obtained from a woman aged 60-75 years with renal cell carcinoma. The specimen comprised blood, sampled from a patient whose treatment included radiotherapy and nephrectomy.

The CDR3 is CSVGIQQWGEQYF. In nucleotides, the CDR3 is TGCAGCGTTGGAATCCAGCAATGGGGCGAGCAGTACTTC. The J gene is TRBJ2-7, the V gene TRBV29-1; no definite D call. This CDR3 contains 13 residues. V gave up 4 bases and J gave up 6 bases, with 16 bases separating them. Per germline, CDR1 SQVTM and CDR2 ANQGSEA.